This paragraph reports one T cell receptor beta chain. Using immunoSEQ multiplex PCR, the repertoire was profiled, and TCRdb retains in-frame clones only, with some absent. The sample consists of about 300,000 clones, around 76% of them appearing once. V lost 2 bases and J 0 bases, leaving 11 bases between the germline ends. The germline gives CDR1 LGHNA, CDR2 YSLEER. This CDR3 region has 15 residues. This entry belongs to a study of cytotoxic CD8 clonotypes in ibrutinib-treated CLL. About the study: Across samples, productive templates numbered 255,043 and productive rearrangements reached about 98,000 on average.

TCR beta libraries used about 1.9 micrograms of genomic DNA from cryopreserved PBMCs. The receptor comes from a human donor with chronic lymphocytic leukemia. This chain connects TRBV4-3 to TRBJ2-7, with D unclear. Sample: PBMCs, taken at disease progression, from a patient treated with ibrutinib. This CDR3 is CASSQFRSSSYEQYF. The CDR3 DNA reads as TGCGCCAGCAGCCAATTTAGGTCAAGCTCCTACGAGCAGTACTTC.